Listed below are T cell receptor beta chains from one sample, sequenced in a study of CD8 T cells in Susac syndrome. Each CDR3 protein gets one entry after TCRdb re-called the immunoSEQ multiplex PCR reads with MiXCR. The sample holds some 120,000 distinct CDR3 sequences; roughly 96% are singletons and the top ten take roughly 0.11%. The sample consisted of CD4+ T cells from PBMCs. These receptors came from a human donor in good health. Each CDR3 is given with its conserved first and last residue. The D gene is left open where the match is weak. Size is omitted from some rows. Given values are once, few, many or a class for expanded clones.

>TRBJ2-7|NA|NA|TRBV2
TGTGCCAGCAGTGCGGGCCCAGGGGCCGGCTCCTACGAGCAGTACTTC
CASSAGPGAGSYEQYF
>TRBJ1-3|NA|NA|TRBV29-1
TGCAGCGTTGGGGCAGCCAGTGGTGGAAACACCATATATTTT
CSVGAASGGNTIYF
>TRBJ2-2|TRBD1|NA|TRBV5-1
TGCGCCAGCAGCTTGGCGGGGGACAGGGCCACCGGGGAGCTGTTTTTT
CASSLAGDRATGELFF
>TRBJ2-7|NA|NA|TRBV6-5
TGTGCCAGCAGCGTGGGACACCCCGGTTTCTACGAGCAGTACTTC
CASSVGHPGFYEQYF
>TRBJ2-1|NA|once|TRBV28
TGTGCCAGCCAGGGGTTGGTCGGGCTACCCTACAATGAGCAGTTCTTC
CASQGLVGLPYNEQFF
>TRBJ2-7|NA|NA|TRBV7-9
TGTGCCAGCAGCTTGGAAGGATACCTATACGAGCAGTACTTC
CASSLEGYLYEQYF
>TRBJ2-3|TRBD1|NA|TRBV10-3
TGTGCCATCAGTGCGAGCAGGGGGCTGTTGTATTTT
CAISASRGLLYF
>TRBJ1-4|NA|NA|TRBV7-9
TGTGCCAGCAGCTCGGGGGGGTTCAATGAAAAACTGTTTTTT
CASSSGGFNEKLFF
>TRBJ2-3|NA|NA|TRBV7-2
TGTGCCAGCAGCTTAGACTACTACACAGATACGCAGTATTTT
CASSLDYYTDTQYF
>TRBJ2-2|TRBD2|NA|TRBV29-1
TGCAGCGTGCGGGAGGGCACCGGGGAGCTGTTTTTT
CSVREGTGELFF
>TRBJ2-7|NA|NA|TRBV7-9
TGTGCCAGCAGCGCCTCTAGGACGGGGGCTTGGGACGAGCAGTACTTC
CASSASRTGAWDEQYF
>TRBJ2-5|NA|NA|TRBV3-1
TGTGCCAGCAGCCATCCCGAGACCCAGTACTTC
CASSHPETQYF
>TRBJ1-1|NA|once|TRBV20-1
TGCAGTGCTAGAGTGGAGGAGAACACTGAAGCTTTCTTT
CSARVEENTEAFF
>TRBJ1-4|NA|NA|TRBV30
TGTGCCTGGAGTCCACAGGGTCAGGGTGAAAAACTGTTTTTT
CAWSPQGQGEKLFF